This TCR beta chain came from a study of cytomegalovirus exposure and HLA in healthy donors. General study results and limits: Analysis was carried out at a later point, and it linked a missense DCLRE1C variant to TCR beta V- and J-gene trimming. Generally TCR sequences proved uncommon, though certain public TCRs appeared in numerous donors.

This clone was seen a few times. Its antigen remains unidentified. Germline V CDR1 and CDR2: SGHAT, FQNNGV. This CDR3 is built from 15 residues. V shed 5 bases and J shed 2 bases, with 13 bases lying between them. The PCR had 60 Vbeta and 13 Jbeta primers. Method: immunoSEQ multiplex PCR; TCRdb's copy keeps in-frame clones and lacks some. The sample holds approximately 200,000 clones; 70% to 80% are singletons and the top ten take 3.5% to 5%. The sample was PBMCs. V is TRBV11-2 and J is TRBJ2-1; a weak D match, TRBD2 (5 bases). This receptor was taken from a woman aged 25 to 39 in good health and CMV-seropositive. The CDR3 spells CASSPAGGPYNEQFF. CDR3 sequence (DNA): TGTGCCAGCAGCCCCGCTGGCGGGCCCTACAATGAGCAGTTCTTC.